This T cell receptor (beta chain) was recovered during a study of beta chain features in type 1 diabetes. The study's findings and limits: Fewer junction insertions and more nucleotide deletions appeared in type 1 diabetes patients.

With respect to this clone: What it binds is unknown.

Trimming took 2 bases from V and 1 from J; bases not matched to a gene: 8. This CDR3 region has 17 residues. Germline values: CDR1 GTSNPN, CDR2 SVGIG (reference sequence). As every portion of the isolated RNA was reverse transcribed, the sequencing read expressed TCRB transcripts. There were millions of reads on average in the naive, central memory and regulatory T cell samples. Profiled with immunoSEQ multiplex PCR; TCRdb holds only in-frame clones, not every one. Of a few hundred thousand clones listed, roughly 15% are singletons. This receptor was identified in a woman between 18 and 29 years old in good health. Input material: naive CD4+ T cells from blood. This rearrangement joins TRBV30 to TRBJ2-1, with 10 bases matching TRBD2. CDR3 DNA: TGTGCCTGGAGTAAACGAAGTAGCGGGAGGTCCTACAATGAGCAGTTCTTC. Translated: CAWSKRSSGRSYNEQFF.